The clone carrying this T cell receptor beta chain was seen just once. What it binds is not known. This sample stems from a study of blood T cells in healthy people across ages. It was with a sample-barcoded 5' primer and a J-beta primer mix that a second PCR of roughly 7 to 12 cycles was run. TCRdb independently ran MiXCR on the 5' RACE reads; one entry per CDR3 protein. Seen here are about 720,000 distinct CDR3 sequences, around a quarter observed once, and the top ten hold under 4.5%. This CDR3 has 16 residues. Germline assignment: CDR1 SGHVS and CDR2 FQNEAQ. The V segment lost 2 bases and the J segment 1 base; nucleotides outside the gene matches: 7. Findings and caveats of the study: Diversity was higher, and naive CD4+ cells more numerous, in long-lived donors than in aged donors. TCR beta diversity was tightly associated with the proportion of naive T cells.

These data were also reused for a study on T cells of mothers and their children. From that study: Compared with unrelated pairs, related mother-child pairs had slightly higher, non-significant overlap.

This chain connects TRBV7-8 to TRBJ1-1, with TRBD1 identical over 7 bases. Specimen: blood. The receptor's source is a boy aged 5-17 years in good health. CDR3 coding DNA: TGTGCCAGCAGCTTATTGGACAGGTTGGAGAACACTGAAGCTTTCTTT. It codes for CASSLLDRLENTEAFF. The variable domain in full, with the rest retrieved from reference TRBV7-8 and TRBJ1-1, is GAGVSQSPRYKVAKRGQDVALRCDPISGHVSLFWYQQALGQGPEFLTYFQNEAQLDKSGLPSDRFFAERPEGSVSTLKIQRTQQEDSAVYLCASSLLDRLENTEAFFGQGTRLTVV.